This TCR beta chain was found in a study of cytomegalovirus exposure and HLA in healthy donors. V lost 5 bases and J 1 base, leaving 17 bases between the germline ends. The CDR3 consists of 16 residues. The germline CDR1 and CDR2 sequences are KGHSH and LQKENI. The study ran its PCR with 60 Vbeta and 13 Jbeta primers. Here immunoSEQ multiplex PCR was the method, and the copy in TCRdb shows in-frame clones only, minus some. The data hold roughly 120,000 clones, with 75% to 85% observed a single time. Unrecorded immune exposure was likely among donors, who were nominally healthy when sampled. Broader study findings: Later analysis showed TCR association rates varying by HLA locus, highest for DRB1 and lowest for HLA-C. A prior analysis recorded that most TCR beta V segments were productive about 87% or about 30% of the time. The study labeled more than 150 TCR beta chains cytomegalovirus-associated.

Comment on this clone: The antigen is unknown.

This sequence originates from a man younger than 45 in good health and CMV-seronegative. Sequences were obtained from PBMCs. The rearrangement joins TRBV18 to TRBJ1-1; no reliable D call. CDR3 sequence reads: CASSKSRLEENTEAFF. CDR3 bases: TGTGCCAGCTCAAAGTCTCGGTTGGAGGAGAACACTGAAGCTTTCTTT.